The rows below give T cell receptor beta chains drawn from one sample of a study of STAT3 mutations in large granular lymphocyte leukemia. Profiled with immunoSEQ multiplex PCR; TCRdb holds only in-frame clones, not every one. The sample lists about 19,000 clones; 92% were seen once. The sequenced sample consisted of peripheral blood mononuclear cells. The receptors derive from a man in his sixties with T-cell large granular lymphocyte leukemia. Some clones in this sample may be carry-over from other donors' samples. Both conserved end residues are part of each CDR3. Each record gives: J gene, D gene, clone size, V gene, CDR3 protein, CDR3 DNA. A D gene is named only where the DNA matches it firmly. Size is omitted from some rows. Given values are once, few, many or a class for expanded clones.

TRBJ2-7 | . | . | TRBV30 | CAWAPATGGEQYF | TGTGCCTGGGCCCCGGCCACAGGTGGCGAGCAGTACTTC
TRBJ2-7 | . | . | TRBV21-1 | CASVTSGKYEQYF | TGTGCCAGCGTGACTAGCGGGAAATACGAGCAGTACTTC
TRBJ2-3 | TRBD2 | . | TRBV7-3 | CASGEGLSTDTQYF | TGTGCCAGCGGCGAGGGACTAAGCACAGATACGCAGTATTTT
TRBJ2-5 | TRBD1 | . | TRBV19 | CASSMGTGDVETQYF | TGTGCCAGTAGTATGGGGACAGGGGACGTCGAGACCCAGTACTTC
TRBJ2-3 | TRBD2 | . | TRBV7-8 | CASSPPGGEYDTQYF | TGTGCCAGCAGCCCTCCTGGGGGGGAGTATGATACGCAGTATTTT
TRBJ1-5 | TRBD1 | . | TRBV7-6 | CASSLKSSGGGTGGQPQHF | TGTGCCAGCAGCTTAAAATCATCGGGCGGAGGGACAGGGGGGCAGCCCCAGCATTTT
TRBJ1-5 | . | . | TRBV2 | CASGGQGGGDQPQHF | TGTGCCAGTGGAGGGCAGGGCGGGGGCGATCAGCCCCAGCATTTT
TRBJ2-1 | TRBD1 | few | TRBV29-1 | CSGGQGRYNEQFF | TGCAGCGGAGGACAGGGCCGCTACAATGAGCAGTTCTTC
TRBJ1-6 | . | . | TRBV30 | CAWSVNGLNSPLHF | TGTGCCTGGAGTGTAAACGGTCTGAATTCACCCCTCCACTTT
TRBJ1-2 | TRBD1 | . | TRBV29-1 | CSSSGTDNHYGYTF | TGCAGCTCCTCCGGGACAGATAATCATTATGGCTACACCTTC
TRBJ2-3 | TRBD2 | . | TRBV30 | CAWLRLAGATHTQYF | TGTGCCTGGCTCCGACTAGCGGGAGCAACACATACGCAGTATTTT
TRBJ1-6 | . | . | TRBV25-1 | CASSPWGSPLHF | TGTGCCAGCAGTCCATGGGGTTCACCCCTCCACTTT
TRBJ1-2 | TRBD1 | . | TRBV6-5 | CASSLTGGEDGYTF | TGTGCCAGCAGTCTTACAGGGGGCGAGGATGGCTACACCTTC
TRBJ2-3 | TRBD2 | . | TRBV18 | CASSPGSGRAPDTQYF | TGTGCCAGCTCACCAGGAAGCGGGAGGGCTCCAGATACGCAGTATTTT
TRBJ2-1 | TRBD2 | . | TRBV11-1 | CASAGGGARYNEQFF | TGTGCCAGCGCCGGGGGAGGGGCCCGCTACAATGAGCAGTTCTTC
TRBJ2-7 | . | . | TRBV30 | CAWSRPPRQTATYEQYF | TGTGCCTGGAGTCGGCCCCCCCGACAGACTGCCACCTACGAGCAGTACTTC
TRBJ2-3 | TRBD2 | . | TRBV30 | CAWRGLATPRDTQYF | TGTGCCTGGAGGGGACTAGCGACCCCCAGAGATACGCAGTATTTT
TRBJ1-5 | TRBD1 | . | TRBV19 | CASSDRAGQPQHF | TGTGCCAGTAGTGACAGGGCCGGTCAGCCCCAGCATTTT
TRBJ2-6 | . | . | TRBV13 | CASSFWGSGANVLTF | TGTGCCAGCAGCTTCTGGGGCTCTGGGGCCAACGTCCTGACTTTC
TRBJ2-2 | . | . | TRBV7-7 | CASSSLSSPGGELFF | TGTGCTAGCAGCTCGTTAAGTAGTCCGGGAGGGGAGCTGTTTTTT